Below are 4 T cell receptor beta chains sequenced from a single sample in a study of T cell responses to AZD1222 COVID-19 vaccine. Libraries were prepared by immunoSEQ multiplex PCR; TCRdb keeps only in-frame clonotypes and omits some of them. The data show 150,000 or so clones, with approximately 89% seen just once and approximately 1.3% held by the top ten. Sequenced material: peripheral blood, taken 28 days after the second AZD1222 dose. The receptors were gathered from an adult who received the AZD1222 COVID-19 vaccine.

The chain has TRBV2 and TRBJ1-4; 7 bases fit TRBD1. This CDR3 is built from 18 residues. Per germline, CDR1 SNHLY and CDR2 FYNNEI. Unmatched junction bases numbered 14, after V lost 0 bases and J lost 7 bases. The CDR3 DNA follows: TGTGCCAGCAGTGAAGCCCCTTGGACCCGTTCAGGGGGTGAAAAACTGTTTTTT. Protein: CASSEAPWTRSGGEKLFF.

The CDR3 nucleotides are TGTGCCAGCAGCAAAGCCCCAGCGACCCACTATGGCTACACCTTC. Its protein product is CASSKAPATHYGYTF. The rearrangement links TRBV21-1 to TRBJ1-2. TRBV21-1 is a pseudogene locus. The CDR3 loop spans 15 amino acids.

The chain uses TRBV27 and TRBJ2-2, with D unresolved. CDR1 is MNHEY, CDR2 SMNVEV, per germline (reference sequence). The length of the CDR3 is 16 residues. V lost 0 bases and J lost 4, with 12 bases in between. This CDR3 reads CASSLSQLRPTGELFF. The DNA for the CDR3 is TGTGCCAGCAGTTTATCGCAACTCAGACCCACCGGGGAGCTGTTTTTT.

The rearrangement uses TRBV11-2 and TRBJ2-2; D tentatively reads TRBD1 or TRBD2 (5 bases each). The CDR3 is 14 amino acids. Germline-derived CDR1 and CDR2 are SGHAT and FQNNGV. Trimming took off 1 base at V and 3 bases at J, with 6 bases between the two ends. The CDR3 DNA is TGTGCCAGCAGCTTAGGGGGGTACACCGGGGAGCTGTTTTTT. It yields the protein CASSLGGYTGELFF.